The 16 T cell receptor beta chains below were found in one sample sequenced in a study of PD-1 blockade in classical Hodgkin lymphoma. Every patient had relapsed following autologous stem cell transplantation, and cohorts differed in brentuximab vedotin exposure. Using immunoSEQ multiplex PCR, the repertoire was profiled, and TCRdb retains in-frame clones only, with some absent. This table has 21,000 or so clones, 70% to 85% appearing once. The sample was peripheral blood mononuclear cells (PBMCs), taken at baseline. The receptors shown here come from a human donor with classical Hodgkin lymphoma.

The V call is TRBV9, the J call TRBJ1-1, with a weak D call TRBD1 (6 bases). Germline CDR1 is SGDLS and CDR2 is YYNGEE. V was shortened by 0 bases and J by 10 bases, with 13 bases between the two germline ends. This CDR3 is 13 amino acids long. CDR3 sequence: CASSVVEGVGAFF. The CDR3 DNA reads TGTGCCAGCAGCGTAGTGGAGGGGGTGGGAGCTTTCTTT.

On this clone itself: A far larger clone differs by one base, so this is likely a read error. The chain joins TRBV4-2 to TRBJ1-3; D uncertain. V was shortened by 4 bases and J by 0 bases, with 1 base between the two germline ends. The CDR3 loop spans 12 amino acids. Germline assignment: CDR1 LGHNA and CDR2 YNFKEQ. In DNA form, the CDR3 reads TGTGCCAGCAGCCCCTCTGGAAACACCATATATTTT. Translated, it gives CASSPSGNTIYF.

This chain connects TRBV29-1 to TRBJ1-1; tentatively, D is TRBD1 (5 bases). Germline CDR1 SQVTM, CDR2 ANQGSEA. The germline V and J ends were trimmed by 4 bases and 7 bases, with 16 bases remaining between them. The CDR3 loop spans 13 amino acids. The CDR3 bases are TGCAGCGTTGGTCTCTCAGGGATCGGTGAAGCTTTCTTT. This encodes CSVGLSGIGEAFF.

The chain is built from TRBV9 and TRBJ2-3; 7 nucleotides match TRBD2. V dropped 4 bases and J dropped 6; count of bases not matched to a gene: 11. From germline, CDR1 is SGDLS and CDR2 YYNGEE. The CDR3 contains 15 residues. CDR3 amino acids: CASSPRAGREDTQYF. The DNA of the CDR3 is TGTGCCAGCAGCCCCCGTGCAGGGCGGGAGGATACGCAGTATTTT. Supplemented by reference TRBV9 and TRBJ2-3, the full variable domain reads DSGVTQTPKHLITATGQRVTLRCSPRSGDLSVYWYQQSLDQGLQFLIQYYNGEERAKGNILERFSAQQFPDLHSELNLSSLELGDSALYFCASSPRAGREDTQYFGPGTRLTVL.

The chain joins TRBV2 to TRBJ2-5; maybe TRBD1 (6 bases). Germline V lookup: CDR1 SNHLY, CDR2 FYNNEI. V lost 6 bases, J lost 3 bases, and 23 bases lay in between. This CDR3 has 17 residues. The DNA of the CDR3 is TGTGCCAGCAGGGGGGCCCCAGAGGAGCCCTTAAAAGAGACCCAGTACTTC. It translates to CASRGAPEEPLKETQYF.

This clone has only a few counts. Written as DNA, the CDR3 is TGTGCCTGGAACGTGGTGGCCCAAGAGACCCAGTACTTC. Translated: CAWNVVAQETQYF. V and J are TRBV30 and TRBJ2-5, with unresolved D. The CDR3 has 13 amino acids. V lost 4 bases to trimming and J lost 1 base, with 10 bases between them. Germline values: CDR1 GTSNPN, CDR2 SVGIG (reference sequence). The full variable domain, in which reference TRBV30 and TRBJ2-5 provide the parts outside the CDR3, is SQTIHQWPATLVQPVGSPLSLECTVEGTSNPNLYWYRQAAGRGLQLLFYSVGIGQISSEVPQNLSASRPQDRQFILSSKKLLLSDSGFYLCAWNVVAQETQYFGPGTRLLVL.

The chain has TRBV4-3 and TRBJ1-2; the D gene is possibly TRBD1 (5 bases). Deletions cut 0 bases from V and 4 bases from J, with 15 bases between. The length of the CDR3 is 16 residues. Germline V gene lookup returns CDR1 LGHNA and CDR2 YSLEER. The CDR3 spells CASSQDGGDWGYGYTF. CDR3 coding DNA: TGCGCCAGCAGCCAAGATGGTGGGGACTGGGGCTATGGCTACACCTTC.

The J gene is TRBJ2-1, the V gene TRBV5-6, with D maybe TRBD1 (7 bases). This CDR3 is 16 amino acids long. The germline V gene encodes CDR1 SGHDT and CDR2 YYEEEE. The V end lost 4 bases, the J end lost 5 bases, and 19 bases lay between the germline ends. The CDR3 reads CASSPRRGRLNNEQFF. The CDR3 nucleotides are TGTGCCAGCAGCCCTAGGAGGGGGCGCCTAAACAATGAGCAGTTCTTC.

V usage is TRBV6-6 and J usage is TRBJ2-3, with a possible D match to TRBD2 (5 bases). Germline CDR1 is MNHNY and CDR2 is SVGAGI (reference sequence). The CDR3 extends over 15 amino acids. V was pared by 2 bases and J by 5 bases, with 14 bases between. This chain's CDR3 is CASSYVTRGRDTQYF. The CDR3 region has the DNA TGTGCCAGCAGTTACGTTACTAGAGGGCGAGATACGCAGTATTTT.

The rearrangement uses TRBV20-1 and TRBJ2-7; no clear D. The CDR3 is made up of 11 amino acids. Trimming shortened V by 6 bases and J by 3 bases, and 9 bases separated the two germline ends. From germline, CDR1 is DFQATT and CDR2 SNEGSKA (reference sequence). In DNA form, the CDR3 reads TGCAGTGCCTCGATGAGCTACGAGCAGTACTTC. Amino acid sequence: CSASMSYEQYF.

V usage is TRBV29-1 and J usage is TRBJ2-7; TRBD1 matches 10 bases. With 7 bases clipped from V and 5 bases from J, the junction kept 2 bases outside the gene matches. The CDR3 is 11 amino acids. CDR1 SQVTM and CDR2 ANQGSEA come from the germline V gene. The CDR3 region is CSAGTGDEQYF. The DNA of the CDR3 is TGCAGCGCCGGGACAGGGGACGAGCAGTACTTC.

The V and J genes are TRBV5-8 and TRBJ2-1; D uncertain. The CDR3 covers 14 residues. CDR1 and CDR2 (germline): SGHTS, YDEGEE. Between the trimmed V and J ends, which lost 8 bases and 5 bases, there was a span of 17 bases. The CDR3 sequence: CASNRRLENNEQFF. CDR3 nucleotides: TGTGCCAGTAATCGGCGGCTAGAGAACAATGAGCAGTTCTTC. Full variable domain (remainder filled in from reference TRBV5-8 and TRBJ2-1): EAGVTQSPTHLIKTRGQQATLRCSPISGHTSVYWYQQALGLGLQFLLWYDEGEERNRGNFPPRFSGRQFPNYSSELNVNALELEDSALYLCASNRRLENNEQFFGPGTRLTVL.

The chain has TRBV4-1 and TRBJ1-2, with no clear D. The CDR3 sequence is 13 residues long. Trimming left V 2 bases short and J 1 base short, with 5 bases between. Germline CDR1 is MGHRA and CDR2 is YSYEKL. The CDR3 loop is CASSQTNNYGYTF. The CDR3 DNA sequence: TGCGCCAGCAGCCAAACAAATAACTATGGCTACACCTTC.

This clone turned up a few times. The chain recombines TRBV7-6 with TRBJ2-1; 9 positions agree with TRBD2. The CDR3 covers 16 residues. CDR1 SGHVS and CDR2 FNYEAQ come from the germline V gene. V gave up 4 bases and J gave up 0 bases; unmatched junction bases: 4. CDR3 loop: CASSSLAGSSYNEQFF. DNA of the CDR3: TGTGCCAGCAGCTCCCTAGCGGGAAGCTCCTACAATGAGCAGTTCTTC.

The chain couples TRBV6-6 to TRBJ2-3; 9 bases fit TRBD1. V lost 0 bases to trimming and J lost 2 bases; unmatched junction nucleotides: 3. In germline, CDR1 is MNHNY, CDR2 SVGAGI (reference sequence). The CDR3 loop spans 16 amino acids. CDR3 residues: CASSYSRTGDTDTQYF. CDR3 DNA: TGTGCCAGCAGTTACTCCCGGACAGGGGACACAGATACGCAGTATTTT.

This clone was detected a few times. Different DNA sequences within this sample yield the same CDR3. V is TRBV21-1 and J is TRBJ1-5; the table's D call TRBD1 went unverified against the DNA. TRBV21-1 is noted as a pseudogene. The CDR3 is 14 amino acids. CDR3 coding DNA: TGTGCCAGCAGTACCGACACTTTCAATCAGCCCCAGCATTTT. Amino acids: CASSTDTFNQPQHF.